This is a list of T cell receptor beta chains from one sample in a study of blood T cell repertoires in COVID-19. Clones were read by immunoSEQ multiplex PCR, and TCRdb kept only the in-frame ones, dropping some. The sample carries 250,000 or so clones, about nine tenths recorded once. Sequencing was carried out using peripheral blood. These receptors all stem from a man between 25 and 39 years old with COVID-19, enrolled during active disease. CDR3s include the opening cysteine and the closing phenylalanine or tryptophan. Each record gives: CDR3 protein, CDR3 DNA, J gene, clone size, V gene, D gene. A D gene is named only where the DNA matches it firmly. Where a row states a size, it is once, few, many or the class of an expanded clone; other rows omit it.

CDR3 protein: CASSPGTVDEKLFF; CDR3 DNA: TGTGCCAGCAGCCCCGGGACTGTTGATGAAAAACTGTTTTTT; J gene: TRBJ1-4; clone size: -; V gene: TRBV6-5; D gene: -
CDR3 protein: CASVPEGGYGYTF; CDR3 DNA: TGTGCCAGTGTGCCCGAGGGTGGGTATGGCTACACCTTC; J gene: TRBJ1-2; clone size: -; V gene: TRBV19; D gene: -
CDR3 protein: CASSPSGGYTF; CDR3 DNA: TGTGCCAGCAGCCCGTCGGGTGGCTACACCTTC; J gene: TRBJ1-2; clone size: -; V gene: TRBV2; D gene: -
CDR3 protein: CASSQRPSLGFDEQYF; CDR3 DNA: TGTGCCAGCAGCCAGCGGCCCTCGCTCGGATTTGACGAGCAGTACTTC; J gene: TRBJ2-7; clone size: -; V gene: TRBV14; D gene: -
CDR3 protein: CASSHGTRAYQETQYF; CDR3 DNA: TGCGCCAGCAGCCACGGGACACGAGCGTACCAAGAGACCCAGTACTTC; J gene: TRBJ2-5; clone size: once; V gene: TRBV5-1; D gene: -
CDR3 protein: CASSLVGTGGRQPQHF; CDR3 DNA: TGTGCCAGCAGCTTAGTGGGGACAGGGGGCCGCCAGCCCCAGCATTTT; J gene: TRBJ1-5; clone size: -; V gene: TRBV7-2; D gene: TRBD1
CDR3 protein: CASSPDRGNTEAFF; CDR3 DNA: TGTGCCAGCTCACCAGACAGGGGGAACACTGAAGCTTTCTTT; J gene: TRBJ1-1; clone size: -; V gene: TRBV18; D gene: TRBD1
CDR3 protein: CATKGLSGAADTQYF; CDR3 DNA: TGTGCCACCAAGGGACTTAGCGGAGCGGCAGATACGCAGTATTTT; J gene: TRBJ2-3; clone size: -; V gene: TRBV15; D gene: -
CDR3 protein: CASSQAQGHSSYNEQFF; CDR3 DNA: TGTGCCAGCAGCCAAGCTCAAGGCCACAGCTCCTACAATGAGCAGTTCTTC; J gene: TRBJ2-1; clone size: -; V gene: TRBV14; D gene: -
CDR3 protein: CASSYSKLTAYNEQFF; CDR3 DNA: TGTGCCAGCAGTTACTCGAAACTGACAGCCTACAATGAGCAGTTCTTC; J gene: TRBJ2-1; clone size: -; V gene: TRBV6-5; D gene: -
CDR3 protein: CASSPGTGPGNTIYF; CDR3 DNA: TGTGCCAGCTCACCCGGGACAGGTCCTGGAAACACCATATATTTT; J gene: TRBJ1-3; clone size: -; V gene: TRBV18; D gene: TRBD1
CDR3 protein: CASSYPQGINNEQFF; CDR3 DNA: TGTGCCAGCAGTTACCCACAGGGAATTAACAATGAGCAGTTCTTC; J gene: TRBJ2-1; clone size: -; V gene: TRBV6-5; D gene: -
CDR3 protein: CASSQEGGARYNEQFF; CDR3 DNA: TGCGCCAGCAGCCAAGAGGGGGGGGCGAGGTACAATGAGCAGTTCTTC; J gene: TRBJ2-1; clone size: -; V gene: TRBV4-1; D gene: -
CDR3 protein: CSVDAGGGLATNEKLFF; CDR3 DNA: TGCAGCGTTGATGCAGGGGGAGGCCTAGCAACTAATGAAAAACTGTTTTTT; J gene: TRBJ1-4; clone size: once; V gene: TRBV29-1; D gene: TRBD1
CDR3 protein: CASILGGGPRNQPQHF; CDR3 DNA: TGTGCCAGCATCCTAGGGGGGGGTCCTCGCAATCAGCCCCAGCATTTT; J gene: TRBJ1-5; clone size: -; V gene: TRBV11-2; D gene: -
CDR3 protein: CASSRTGSTEAFF; CDR3 DNA: TGCGCCAGCAGTCGGACAGGGTCCACTGAAGCTTTCTTT; J gene: TRBJ1-1; clone size: -; V gene: TRBV5-1; D gene: TRBD1
CDR3 protein: CASSPRGREKLFF; CDR3 DNA: TGTGCCAGCAGCCCCAGGGGTCGTGAAAAACTGTTTTTT; J gene: TRBJ1-4; clone size: -; V gene: TRBV7-6; D gene: -
CDR3 protein: CASSPTGTGTYGYTF; CDR3 DNA: TGTGCCAGCAGTCCCACCGGGACAGGGACCTATGGCTACACCTTC; J gene: TRBJ1-2; clone size: -; V gene: TRBV2; D gene: TRBD1
CDR3 protein: CASSVSTQGYGYTF; CDR3 DNA: TGTGCCAGCTCAGTCAGTACCCAGGGCTATGGCTACACCTTC; J gene: TRBJ1-2; clone size: -; V gene: TRBV7-9; D gene: -
CDR3 protein: CASSEFTEGDQPQHF; CDR3 DNA: TGTGCCAGCAGTGAATTTACAGAGGGAGATCAGCCCCAGCATTTT; J gene: TRBJ1-5; clone size: -; V gene: TRBV25-1; D gene: -
CDR3 protein: CASNGGADTQYF; CDR3 DNA: TGCGCCAGCAATGGAGGCGCAGATACGCAGTATTTT; J gene: TRBJ2-3; clone size: -; V gene: TRBV10-2; D gene: -
CDR3 protein: CASSLGLAGGPDTQYF; CDR3 DNA: TGTGCCAGCAGCCTGGGACTAGCGGGGGGGCCGGATACGCAGTATTTT; J gene: TRBJ2-3; clone size: -; V gene: TRBV7-7; D gene: TRBD2
CDR3 protein: CASSSLLAGGYNEQFF; CDR3 DNA: TGTGCCAGCAGCTCCTTGCTAGCGGGGGGATACAATGAGCAGTTCTTC; J gene: TRBJ2-1; clone size: -; V gene: TRBV11-1; D gene: TRBD2
CDR3 protein: CASIGTRGNTGELFF; CDR3 DNA: TGTGCCAGCATCGGGACTAGAGGGAACACCGGGGAGCTGTTTTTT; J gene: TRBJ2-2; clone size: -; V gene: TRBV6-5; D gene: TRBD2
CDR3 protein: CASSPVGQSTDTQYF; CDR3 DNA: TGTGCCAGCAGCCCCGTGGGACAAAGCACAGATACGCAGTATTTT; J gene: TRBJ2-3; clone size: -; V gene: TRBV3-1/TRBV3-2; D gene: -
CDR3 protein: CASRGATYQETQYF; CDR3 DNA: TGTGCCAGTAGAGGGGCCACGTACCAAGAGACCCAGTACTTC; J gene: TRBJ2-5; clone size: few; V gene: TRBV19; D gene: -
CDR3 protein: CASIQQGYGYTF; CDR3 DNA: TGTGCCAGCATCCAACAGGGTTATGGCTACACCTTC; J gene: TRBJ1-2; clone size: -; V gene: TRBV28; D gene: -
CDR3 protein: CASSSPGRAETQYF; CDR3 DNA: TGTGCCAGCAGTTCCCCCGGGAGGGCAGAGACCCAGTACTTC; J gene: TRBJ2-5; clone size: -; V gene: TRBV25-1; D gene: TRBD2
CDR3 protein: CASREMTTDNTGELFF; CDR3 DNA: TGTGCCAGCAGGGAAATGACAACTGACAACACCGGGGAGCTGTTTTTT; J gene: TRBJ2-2; clone size: -; V gene: TRBV6-1; D gene: -
CDR3 protein: CSVEGYFNTEAFF; CDR3 DNA: TGCAGCGTTGAAGGTTACTTTAACACTGAAGCTTTCTTT; J gene: TRBJ1-1; clone size: -; V gene: TRBV29-1; D gene: -
CDR3 protein: CASSPPTSGVHFVTQYF; CDR3 DNA: TGTGCCAGCAGCCCACCCACTAGCGGGGTGCATTTTGTTACGCAGTATTTT; J gene: TRBJ2-3; clone size: -; V gene: TRBV6-2/TRBV6-3; D gene: TRBD2
CDR3 protein: CASSEGGTYPSYEQYF; CDR3 DNA: TGCGCCAGCAGTGAGGGCGGGACCTATCCTTCCTACGAGCAGTACTTC; J gene: TRBJ2-7; clone size: -; V gene: TRBV10-2; D gene: -
CDR3 protein: CASSSTGSTYEQYF; CDR3 DNA: TGTGCCAGCAGCTCGACAGGGTCCACCTACGAGCAGTACTTC; J gene: TRBJ2-7; clone size: -; V gene: TRBV5-5; D gene: TRBD1
CDR3 protein: CASLRGRTGARTNYGYTF; CDR3 DNA: TGTGCCAGCCTACGGGGGAGAACAGGGGCGAGAACTAACTATGGCTACACCTTC; J gene: TRBJ1-2; clone size: -; V gene: TRBV19; D gene: TRBD1
CDR3 protein: CATSRGGGGSPLHF; CDR3 DNA: TGTGCCACCAGCAGAGGAGGCGGTGGTTCACCCCTCCACTTT; J gene: TRBJ1-6; clone size: -; V gene: TRBV15; D gene: -
CDR3 protein: CASSDYSDRGSGNTIYF; CDR3 DNA: TGTGCCAGCAGCGACTACTCCGACAGGGGGTCTGGAAACACCATATATTTT; J gene: TRBJ1-3; clone size: -; V gene: TRBV9; D gene: TRBD1
CDR3 protein: CASSSLGGWSWNTEAFF; CDR3 DNA: TGCGCCAGCAGTTCGTTGGGAGGGTGGAGTTGGAACACTGAAGCTTTCTTT; J gene: TRBJ1-1; clone size: -; V gene: TRBV10-1; D gene: -
CDR3 protein: CASSERGEQLGELFF; CDR3 DNA: TGTGCCAGCAGCGAGCGGGGCGAGCAGTTGGGGGAGCTGTTTTTT; J gene: TRBJ2-2; clone size: -; V gene: TRBV9; D gene: TRBD2